These T cell receptor beta chains were read from a single sample in a study of early T cells in non-severe SARS-CoV-2 infection. In TCRdb, the 5' RACE reads were re-called with MiXCR into one record per CDR3 protein. The table has about 35,000 distinct CDR3 sequences, around 6.3% seen once. The material sequenced was whole blood. The receptors come from an adult who was a healthcare worker with PCR-confirmed SARS-CoV-2 infection or an uninfected control (not recorded which). Both conserved end residues are part of each CDR3. D genes are given only for firm matches. A row's size may be missing; if present it is once, few, many or a size class.

cdr3_nt | cdr3_aa | j_call | v_call | clone_size | d_call
TGTGCCAGCAGCTCCGGGACTGGACCTGGAAATGAGCAGTTCTTC | CASSSGTGPGNEQFF | TRBJ2-1 | TRBV9 | few | -
TGTGCCACCAGTGCTCGGGCGGATTTAAGGTTCAATGAGCAGTTCTTC | CATSARADLRFNEQFF | TRBJ2-1 | TRBV15 | - | -
TGCAGTGCTAGAAATAGGGGGACTAGCGGGAGCCAGGGTCGGACAGATACGCAGTTTTTT | CSARNRGTSGSQGRTDTQFF | TRBJ2-3 | TRBV20-1 | few | TRBD2
TGTGCCAGCAGCCCCGATGGCGGGAGCTCCTACAATGAGCAGTTCTTC | CASSPDGGSSYNEQFF | TRBJ2-1 | TRBV5-4 | many | TRBD2
TGTGCCAGCAGTGAGGGTCTGAACGAGCAGTACTTC | CASSEGLNEQYF | TRBJ2-7 | TRBV28 | many | -
TGTGCCAGCAGTTTAGGCCTCGGGGGCTCCTACGAGCAGTACTTC | CASSLGLGGSYEQYF | TRBJ2-7 | TRBV12-3/TRBV12-4 | many | -
TGTGCCAGCTCACCAGGAGCGGGAGGATCACATACGCAGTATTTT | CASSPGAGGSHTQYF | TRBJ2-3 | TRBV18 | many | TRBD2
TGTGCCAGCAGCTTAGTAGTACAGTTTTCCTACAATGAGCAGTTCTTC | CASSLVVQFSYNEQFF | TRBJ2-1 | TRBV7-2 | many | -
TGTGCCACCGAACAGACATTCAACACCGGGGAGCTGTTTTTT | CATEQTFNTGELFF | TRBJ2-2 | TRBV24-1 | few | -
TGTGCCAGCAGCTGGAGAAGGGGGCAGTTCTTC | CASSWRRGQFF | TRBJ2-1 | TRBV7-9 | many | -
TGTGCCAGCAGCCCCCTGAACACTGAAGCTTTCTTT | CASSPLNTEAFF | TRBJ1-1 | TRBV7-9 | - | -